A selection of T cell receptor beta chains follows, all from one sample in a study of glioma-infiltrating T cells after dendritic cell vaccination. The repertoire was sequenced with immunoSEQ multiplex PCR; TCRdb's copy has only in-frame clones and lacks some. Of some 60,000 clones listed, about 79% are singletons. This specimen was blood, taken after dendritic cell vaccination. The receptors were sampled from a human donor with glioblastoma. Each CDR3 is given with its conserved first and last residue. D genes are given only for firm matches. Clone sizes are given selectively: once, few, many, or a class where the clone is expanded.

>NA|TRBV7-9|TRBJ2-1|few
TGTGCCAGCAGCCCCGGGTCTCGGGATGAGCAGTTCTTC
CASSPGSRDEQFF
>NA|TRBV5-1|TRBJ2-6|NA
TGCGCCAGCAGCTTGGTGGGGCCTGGGGCCAACGTCCTGACTTTC
CASSLVGPGANVLTF
>NA|TRBV5-1|TRBJ2-1|NA
TGCGCCAGCAGCTTCCCGCTGATACAGGGCCCTAGCTCCTACAATGAGCAGTTCTTC
CASSFPLIQGPSSYNEQFF
>TRBD1|TRBV30|TRBJ1-2|NA
TGTGCCTGGAGTAAGACAGGGGGCTGGGGCTACACCTTC
CAWSKTGGWGYTF
>TRBD2|TRBV7-2|TRBJ2-3|NA
TGTGCCAGCAGCTTAGCCGCTAGCGGGGGAGGGGATACGCAGTATTTT
CASSLAASGGGDTQYF
>TRBD2|TRBV7-2|TRBJ2-2|once
TGTGCCAGCAGCTTTCTCCTAGCGGGGGGTATCGGGGAGCTGTTTTTT
CASSFLLAGGIGELFF
>TRBD2|TRBV4-2|TRBJ2-1|NA
TGTGCCAGCAGCCAGGGGACTAGCGGGAGCGGTGAGCAGTTCTTC
CASSQGTSGSGEQFF
>NA|TRBV2|TRBJ2-5|NA
TGTGCCAGCAGTTCCGGGACATCACAAGAGACCCAGTACTTC
CASSSGTSQETQYF
>TRBD1|TRBV4-3|TRBJ1-1|NA
TGCGCCAGCAGCCCCGCGACAGGGGGCAATGAAGCTTTCTTT
CASSPATGGNEAFF
>TRBD1|TRBV29-1|TRBJ1-1|NA
TGCAGCGTAGACTCGGGACAGGGGGCAGACACTGAAGCTTTCTTT
CSVDSGQGADTEAFF
>NA|TRBV7-8|TRBJ2-7|NA
TGTGCCAGCAGCTTTAGGGGCCAACGGATCTACGAGCAGTACTTC
CASSFRGQRIYEQYF
>TRBD1|TRBV7-2|TRBJ2-5|NA
TGTGCCAGCAGCTCGAGGGGAAATGACAGGGGAGAGACCCAGTACTTC
CASSSRGNDRGETQYF
>TRBD1|TRBV6-6|TRBJ1-2|NA
TGTGCCAGCAGGGTGACAGGGGAGGAAGGCTACACCTTC
CASRVTGEEGYTF
>TRBD1|TRBV5-1|TRBJ1-3|NA
TGCGCCAGCAGCACAGGGGGTACTGGAAACACCATATATTTT
CASSTGGTGNTIYF
>TRBD1|TRBV25-1|TRBJ1-4|NA
TGTGCCAGCAGCCCCCGGACAGGAGATAATGAAAAACTGTTTTTT
CASSPRTGDNEKLFF
>NA|TRBV7-8|TRBJ1-2|once
TGTGCCAGCAGCTTACCAGGGGCCTATGGCTACACCTTC
CASSLPGAYGYTF
>NA|TRBV6-5|TRBJ1-2|NA
TGTGCCAGCAGTTACTCTGGCAGGGGAATCTATGGCTACACCTTC
CASSYSGRGIYGYTF
>TRBD2|TRBV5-6|TRBJ2-5|NA
TGTGCCAGCAGTCTGGGGGCTAGCGGGAGCGGCCAGTACTTC
CASSLGASGSGQYF
>NA|TRBV11-1|TRBJ2-3|once
TGTGCCAGCAGCTTGAGCGGCGGGGTTGGAGATACGCAGTATTTT
CASSLSGGVGDTQYF
>NA|TRBV6-1|TRBJ1-3|few
TGTGCCAGCACCCAAGCGACGAGCTCTGGAAACACCATATATTTT
CASTQATSSGNTIYF
>NA|TRBV5-4|TRBJ1-6|NA
TGTGCCAGCAGCCTACCCTATTCACCCCTCCACTTT
CASSLPYSPLHF
>TRBD2|TRBV2|TRBJ2-5|NA
TGTGCCAGCATTAGACTAGCGGTACAAGAGACCCAGTACTTC
CASIRLAVQETQYF
>NA|TRBV30|TRBJ1-1|NA
TGTGCCTGGAGTGCCCCGCGGCAGCTTCTTGAAGCTTTCTTT
CAWSAPRQLLEAFF
>TRBD1|TRBV6-5|TRBJ1-2|NA
TGTGCCAGCAGTTACTCCTGGGACAGGGGGCGCGACGGCTACACCTTC
CASSYSWDRGRDGYTF
>TRBD1|TRBV29-1|TRBJ1-1|NA
TGCAGCCCCACCGGGACAGGCGAGCCTGAAGCTTTCTTT
CSPTGTGEPEAFF
>NA|TRBV7-4|TRBJ1-5|few
TGTGCCAGCAGCTCCGACTCCCGGGTCACAAATCAGCCCCAGCATTTT
CASSSDSRVTNQPQHF